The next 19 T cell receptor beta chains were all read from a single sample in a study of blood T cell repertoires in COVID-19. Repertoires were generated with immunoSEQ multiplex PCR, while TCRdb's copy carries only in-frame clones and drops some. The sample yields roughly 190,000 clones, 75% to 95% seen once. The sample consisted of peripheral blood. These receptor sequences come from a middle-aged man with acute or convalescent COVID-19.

The CDR3 bases are TGTGCCAGCAGCCCCGGACAGTGGATAGGGACCCAGTACTTC. This sequence encodes CASSPGQWIGTQYF. The J gene is TRBJ2-5, the V gene TRBV7-2, with a tentative D call TRBD1 (6 bases). The germline V gene encodes CDR1 SGHTA and CDR2 FQGNSA. V was clipped by 5 bases and J by 7 bases, with 17 bases between them. This CDR3 is built from 14 residues.

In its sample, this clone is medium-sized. The CDR3 coding sequence is TGTGCCAGCAGCTCAGGGACACAGTACGAGCAGTACTTC. Translating it yields CASSSGTQYEQYF. The chain carries TRBV7-9 and TRBJ2-7, with D possibly matching TRBD1 (6 bases). There are 13 residues in the CDR3. Germline V gene sequence: CDR1 SEHNR, CDR2 FQNEAQ (reference sequence). Trimming took off 4 bases at V and 4 bases at J, with 11 bases between the two ends.

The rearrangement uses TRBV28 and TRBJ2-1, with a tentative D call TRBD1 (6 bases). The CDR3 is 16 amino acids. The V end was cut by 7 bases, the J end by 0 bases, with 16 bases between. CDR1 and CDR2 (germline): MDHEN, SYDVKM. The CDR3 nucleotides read TGTGCCAGCACCTCGGCAGGGGATAGCTCCTACAATGAGCAGTTCTTC. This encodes CASTSAGDSSYNEQFF.

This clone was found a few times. CDR3 coding DNA: TGTGCCAGTAGTGGGACAGGGGACTATAGCAATCAGCCCCAGCATTTT. Translating it yields CASSGTGDYSNQPQHF. The chain combines TRBV19 with TRBJ1-5; 10 bases map to TRBD1. The V and J ends lost 5 bases and 0 bases, in that order; junction bases with no gene match: 4. There are 16 residues in the CDR3. Germline V gives CDR1 LNHDA, CDR2 SQIVND (reference sequence).

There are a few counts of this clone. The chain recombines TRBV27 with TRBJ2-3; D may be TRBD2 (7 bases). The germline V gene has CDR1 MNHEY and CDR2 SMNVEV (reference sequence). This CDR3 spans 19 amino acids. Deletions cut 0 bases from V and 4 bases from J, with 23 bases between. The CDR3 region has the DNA TGTGCCAGCAGTTTATCGAGGGGGGAAGCGGGGCGGGCTCCAGATACGCAGTATTTT. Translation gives CASSLSRGEAGRAPDTQYF.

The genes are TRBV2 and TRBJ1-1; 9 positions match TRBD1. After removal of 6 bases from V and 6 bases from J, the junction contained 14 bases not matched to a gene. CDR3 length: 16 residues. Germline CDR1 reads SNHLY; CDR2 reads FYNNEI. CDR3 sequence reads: CASRPGTGLNVPEAFF. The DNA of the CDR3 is TGTGCCAGCAGGCCCGGGACAGGGTTGAATGTGCCTGAAGCTTTCTTT.

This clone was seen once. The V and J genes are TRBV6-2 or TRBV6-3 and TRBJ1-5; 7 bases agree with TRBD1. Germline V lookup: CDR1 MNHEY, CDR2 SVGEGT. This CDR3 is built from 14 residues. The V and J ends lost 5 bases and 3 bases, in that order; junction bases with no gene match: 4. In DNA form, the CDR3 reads TGTGCCAGCAGTAGGGACAGTTACAATCAGCCCCAGCATTTT. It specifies CASSRDSYNQPQHF.

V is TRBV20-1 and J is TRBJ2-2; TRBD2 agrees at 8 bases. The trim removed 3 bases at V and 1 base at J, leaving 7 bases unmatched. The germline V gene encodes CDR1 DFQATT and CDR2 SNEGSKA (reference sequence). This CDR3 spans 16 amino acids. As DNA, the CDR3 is TGCAGTGCTAGTCGAGCGGGAGCGAAGAACACCGGGGAGCTGTTTTTT. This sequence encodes CSASRAGAKNTGELFF.

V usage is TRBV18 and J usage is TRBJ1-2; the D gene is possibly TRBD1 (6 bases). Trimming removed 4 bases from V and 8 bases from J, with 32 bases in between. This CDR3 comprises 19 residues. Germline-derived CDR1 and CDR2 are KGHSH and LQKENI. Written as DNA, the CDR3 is TGTGCCAGCTCACTCCTAGGGGGAACAAGGGTCCCGAGTCAAGGCGGCTACACCTTC. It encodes CASSLLGGTRVPSQGGYTF.

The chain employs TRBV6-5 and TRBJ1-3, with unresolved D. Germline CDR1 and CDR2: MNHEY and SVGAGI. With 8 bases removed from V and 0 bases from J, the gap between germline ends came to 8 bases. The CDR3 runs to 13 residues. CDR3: CASGRNSGNTIYF. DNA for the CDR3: TGTGCCAGCGGGAGGAACTCTGGAAACACCATATATTTT.

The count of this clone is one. The DNA of the CDR3 is TGTGCCAGTAGTACCATCGAGGGGAACACTGAAGCTTTCTTT. It codes for CASSTIEGNTEAFF. The chain couples TRBV19 to TRBJ1-1; D is uncertain. V was clipped by 4 bases and J by 1 base, with 10 bases between them. This CDR3 has 14 residues. The germline CDR1 and CDR2 sequences are LNHDA and SQIVND (reference sequence).

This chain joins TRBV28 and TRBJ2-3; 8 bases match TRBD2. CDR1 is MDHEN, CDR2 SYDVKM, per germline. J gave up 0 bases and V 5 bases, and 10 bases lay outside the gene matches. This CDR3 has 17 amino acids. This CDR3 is CASSLPRRGGSTDTQYF. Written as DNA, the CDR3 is TGTGCCAGCAGTCTCCCCCGGCGCGGGGGGAGCACAGATACGCAGTATTTT.

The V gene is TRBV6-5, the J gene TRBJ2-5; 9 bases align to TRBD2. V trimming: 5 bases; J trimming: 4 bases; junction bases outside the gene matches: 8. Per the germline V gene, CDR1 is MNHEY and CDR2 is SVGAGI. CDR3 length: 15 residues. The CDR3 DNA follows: TGTGCCAGCAGTCTGGGGCTAGCGGGGATAGAGACCCAGTACTTC. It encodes CASSLGLAGIETQYF.

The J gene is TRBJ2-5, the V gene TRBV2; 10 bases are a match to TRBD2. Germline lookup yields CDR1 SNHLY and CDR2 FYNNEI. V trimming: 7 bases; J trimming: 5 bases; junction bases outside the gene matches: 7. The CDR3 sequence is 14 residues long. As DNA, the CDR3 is TGTGCCAGCACCCTTAGCGGGGGGAGGGAGACCCAGTACTTC. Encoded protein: CASTLSGGRETQYF.

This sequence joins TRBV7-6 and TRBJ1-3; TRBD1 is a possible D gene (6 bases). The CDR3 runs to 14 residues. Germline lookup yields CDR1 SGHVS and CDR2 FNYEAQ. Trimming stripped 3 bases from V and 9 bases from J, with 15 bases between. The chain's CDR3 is CASSFEGERGTIYF. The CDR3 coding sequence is TGTGCCAGCAGCTTCGAGGGGGAAAGGGGCACCATATATTTT.

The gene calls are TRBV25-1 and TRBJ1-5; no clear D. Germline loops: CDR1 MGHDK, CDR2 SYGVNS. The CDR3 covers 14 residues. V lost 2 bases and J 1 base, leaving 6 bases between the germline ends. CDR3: CASSEGGSNQPQHF. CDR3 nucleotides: TGTGCCAGCAGTGAAGGCGGAAGCAATCAGCCCCAGCATTTT.

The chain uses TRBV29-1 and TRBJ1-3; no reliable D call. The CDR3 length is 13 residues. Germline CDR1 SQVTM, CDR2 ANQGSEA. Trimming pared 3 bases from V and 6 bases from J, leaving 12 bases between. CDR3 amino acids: CSVEKFGINTIYF. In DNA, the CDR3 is TGCAGCGTTGAGAAGTTCGGGATAAACACCATATATTTT.

The CDR3 is CSARNRDTQHF. For the CDR3, the DNA is TGCAGTGCTAGAAACAGGGACACCCAGCATTTT. The chain joins TRBV20-1 to TRBJ1-5; weak D call: TRBD1 (6 bases). In germline, CDR1 is DFQATT, CDR2 SNEGSKA (reference sequence). Trimming pared 2 bases from V and 11 bases from J, leaving 10 bases between. This CDR3 contains 11 residues.

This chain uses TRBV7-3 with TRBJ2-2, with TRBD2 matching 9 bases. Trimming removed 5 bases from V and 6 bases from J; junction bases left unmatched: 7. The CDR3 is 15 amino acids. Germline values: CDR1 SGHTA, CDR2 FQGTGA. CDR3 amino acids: CASSLTAGGPGELFF. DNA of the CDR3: TGTGCCAGCAGCCTCACAGCGGGGGGCCCCGGGGAGCTGTTTTTT.